This T cell receptor beta chain was recovered during a study of T cell responses to AZD1222 COVID-19 vaccine. V dropped 3 bases and J dropped 8 bases, with 10 bases sitting between them. The CDR3 runs 12 residues. The protocol was immunoSEQ multiplex PCR, while the TCRdb copy is restricted to in-frame clones and leaves out a portion. The table records 200,000 or so clones, approximately 91% of them present only once. This TCR derives from an adult in good health. This material consisted of peripheral blood, taken on day 0 of AZD1222 vaccination. The chain employs TRBV12-3 or TRBV12-4 and TRBJ1-2; D gene ambiguous. In nucleotides, the CDR3 is TGTGCCAGCAGTTTGATCGGGTCCGGCTACACCTTC. Amino acids: CASSLIGSGYTF.